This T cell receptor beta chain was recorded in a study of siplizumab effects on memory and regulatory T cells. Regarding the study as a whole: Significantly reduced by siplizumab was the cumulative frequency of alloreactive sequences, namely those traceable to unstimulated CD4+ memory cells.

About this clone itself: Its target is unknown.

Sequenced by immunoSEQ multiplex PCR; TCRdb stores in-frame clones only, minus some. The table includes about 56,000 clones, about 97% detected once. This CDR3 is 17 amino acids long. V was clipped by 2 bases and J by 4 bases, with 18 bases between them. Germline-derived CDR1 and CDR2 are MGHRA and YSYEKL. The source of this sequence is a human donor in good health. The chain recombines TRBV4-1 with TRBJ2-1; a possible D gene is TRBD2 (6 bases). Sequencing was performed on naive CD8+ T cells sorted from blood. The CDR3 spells CASSQHSGTTRYNEQFF. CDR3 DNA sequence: TGCGCCAGCAGCCAACATAGCGGCACAACTCGGTACAATGAGCAGTTCTTC.